The next 28 T cell receptor beta chains were all read from a single sample in a study of blood T cell repertoires in COVID-19. The repertoire was sequenced with immunoSEQ multiplex PCR; TCRdb's copy has only in-frame clones and lacks some. The table records around 290,000 clones, approximately 90% of them present only once. Sequenced: PBMCs or T cells enriched from blood (not recorded which). The receptors here all came from a woman aged 55-69 years in a cohort exposed to, infected with or recovered from COVID-19 (not recorded which).

The chain is built from TRBV7-9 and TRBJ2-5; TRBD1 agrees at 7 bases. The germline CDR1 and CDR2 sequences are SEHNR and FQNEAQ (reference sequence). V lost 5 bases, J lost 4 bases, and 10 bases stayed unmatched. The CDR3 spans 15 residues. This CDR3 reads CASSPGTVLGETQYF. Written as DNA, the CDR3 is TGTGCCAGCAGCCCAGGGACAGTTTTAGGAGAGACCCAGTACTTC.

The V gene is TRBV12-3 or TRBV12-4, the J gene TRBJ1-1; tentative D call: TRBD1 (5 bases). The CDR3 covers 13 residues. The V end was cut by 3 bases, the J end by 5 bases, with 10 bases between. For the CDR3, the DNA is TGTGCCAGCAGTTTTGTGGGGGGTACTGAAGCTTTCTTT. Protein: CASSFVGGTEAFF.

The chain carries TRBV6-1 and TRBJ2-1, with D tentatively TRBD2 (6 bases). This CDR3 is 15 amino acids long. Germline loops: CDR1 MNHNS, CDR2 SASEGT. The V gene lost 1 base and the J gene lost 6 bases, with 13 bases spanning the gap. Written as DNA, the CDR3 is TGTGCCAGCAGTGAAGAGGGAGGCCCCATCAATGAGCAGTTCTTC. It is translated as CASSEEGGPINEQFF.

The chain is built from TRBV4-2 and TRBJ2-5, with D tentatively TRBD2 (6 bases). The CDR3 runs to 17 residues. Looked up from germline, CDR1 is LGHNA and CDR2 is YNFKEQ. The V end was cut by 2 bases, the J end by 1 base, with 17 bases between. CDR3 amino acids: CASSQLTRGDSQETQYF. The DNA for the CDR3 is TGTGCCAGCAGCCAATTAACCCGCGGGGATAGCCAAGAGACCCAGTACTTC.

The chain employs TRBV19 and TRBJ1-5; the match to TRBD1 covers 9 bases. This CDR3 has 15 amino acids. Germline-derived CDR1 and CDR2 are LNHDA and SQIVND (reference sequence). Losses at the gene ends were 7 bases for V and 4 bases for J; bases not matched to a gene: 8. The CDR3 protein is CASTRGQGNNQPQHF. The CDR3 nucleotides are TGTGCCAGTACCCGGGGACAGGGAAATAATCAGCCCCAGCATTTT.

This clone was seen a few times. The chain is built from TRBV5-8 and TRBJ2-2, with TRBD1 as a possible D gene (5 bases). This CDR3 is 16 amino acids long. Germline values: CDR1 SGHTS, CDR2 YDEGEE. Trimming removed 4 bases at V and 5 bases at J, with 18 bases between. The chain's CDR3 is CASSPGRVASTGELFF. CDR3 nucleotide sequence: TGTGCCAGCAGCCCCGGCAGGGTCGCGAGTACCGGGGAGCTGTTTTTT.

This chain links TRBV9 with TRBJ1-4; 9 nucleotides agree with TRBD1. Trimming cost V 0 bases and J 8 bases; bases outside gene matches: 8. The CDR3 has 16 amino acids. CDR1 and CDR2 (germline): SGDLS, YYNGEE. The CDR3 reads CASSVERDRVREKLFF. In DNA, the CDR3 is TGTGCCAGCAGCGTAGAGAGGGACAGGGTGAGGGAAAAACTGTTTTTT.

The CDR3: CASRGTGLGGYTF. CDR3 coding DNA: TGTGCCAGCAGGGGGACAGGGTTGGGGGGCTACACCTTC. The chain combines TRBV27 with TRBJ1-2; 9 bases line up with TRBD1. V shed 6 bases, J shed 8 bases, and the junction held 7 bases outside the gene matches. CDR1 and CDR2 from the germline V gene are MNHEY and SMNVEV (reference sequence). The CDR3 spans 13 residues.

A remark on this clone: Other DNA sequences in the sample encode the same CDR3. This chain joins TRBV19 and TRBJ2-5, with 7 bases fitting TRBD1. V lost 5 bases to trimming and J lost 1 base; unmatched junction nucleotides: 1. The CDR3 spans 13 residues. The germline V gene has CDR1 LNHDA and CDR2 SQIVND (reference sequence). The CDR3 is CASSRDSQETQYF. The DNA of the CDR3 is TGTGCCAGTAGTCGGGACAGCCAAGAGACCCAGTACTTC. Together with reference TRBV19 and TRBJ2-5, the CDR3 gives the full variable domain: DGGITQSPKYLFRKEGQNVTLSCEQNLNHDAMYWYRQDPGQGLRLIYYSQIVNDFQKGDIAEGYSVSREKKESFPLTVTSAQKNPTAFYLCASSRDSQETQYFGPGTRLLVL.

V and J are TRBV12-3 or TRBV12-4 and TRBJ2-1; 8 nucleotides match TRBD1. V was clipped by 6 bases and J by 6 bases; unmatched bases: 4. The CDR3 length is 13 residues. CDR3 coding DNA: TGTGCCAGCAGCCCTACAGGGGGCAATGAGCAGTTCTTC. Residues: CASSPTGGNEQFF.

This rearrangement joins TRBV4-2 to TRBJ2-1; 14 bases are shared with TRBD2. V was clipped by 0 bases and J by 7 bases; unmatched bases: 8. The V gene's germline CDR1 is LGHNA and CDR2 YNFKEQ. The CDR3 consists of 18 residues. CDR3 coding DNA: TGTGCCAGCAGCCAAGAGCAGGGGACTAGCGGGAGCTCGAATGAGCAGTTCTTC. Its translation: CASSQEQGTSGSSNEQFF.

This chain links TRBV7-6 with TRBJ2-3, with D possibly being TRBD2 (5 bases). Germline CDR1 SGHVS, CDR2 FNYEAQ. CDR3 length: 15 residues. V dropped 1 base and J dropped 3 bases, with 11 bases sitting between them. The CDR3 DNA is TGTGCCAGCAGCTTAGGACGGGGTAGTACAGATACGCAGTATTTT. Translated: CASSLGRGSTDTQYF.

The genes are TRBV25-1 and TRBJ2-5; 8 positions match TRBD2. Per the germline V gene, CDR1 is MGHDK and CDR2 is SYGVNS. The CDR3 has 14 residues. Germline trimming cut 3 bases from V and 5 bases from J; bases unmatched to any gene: 5. CDR3 nucleotide sequence: TGTGCCAGCAGTGATGTCACTAGCGGTGAGACCCAGTACTTC. This gives the protein CASSDVTSGETQYF. Combining the CDR3 with reference TRBV25-1 and TRBJ2-5 gives the whole variable domain EADIYQTPRYLVIGTGKKITLECSQTMGHDKMYWYQQDPGMELHLIHYSYGVNSTEKGDLSSESTVSRIRTEHFPLTLESARPSHTSQYLCASSDVTSGETQYFGPGTRLLVL.

V is TRBV4-1 and J is TRBJ1-6, with D perhaps TRBD1 (6 bases). V gave up 6 bases and J gave up 4 bases, with 16 bases separating them. Germline CDR1 and CDR2: MGHRA and YSYEKL. The CDR3 is made up of 16 amino acids. The CDR3 protein is CASSHPGHLYNSPLHF. As DNA, the CDR3 is TGCGCCAGCAGTCACCCGGGACACCTTTATAATTCACCCCTCCACTTT.

The gene calls are TRBV10-3 and TRBJ1-4; 10 positions agree with TRBD1. Germline V gives CDR1 ENHRY, CDR2 SYGVKD. After removal of 2 bases from V and 6 bases from J, the junction contained 3 bases not matched to a gene. The CDR3 has 15 amino acids. The CDR3 spells CAISEDGTGDEKLFF. The CDR3 coding sequence is TGTGCCATCAGTGAGGACGGGACAGGGGATGAAAAACTGTTTTTT.

The rearrangement joins TRBV7-2 to TRBJ2-5, with D possibly TRBD1 on 5 matching bases. Looked up from germline, CDR1 is SGHTA and CDR2 is FQGNSA. The CDR3 consists of 14 residues. With 5 bases removed from V and 2 bases from J, the gap between germline ends came to 12 bases. Written as DNA, the CDR3 is TGTGCCAGCAGCCGCCGACAGATACAAGAGACCCAGTACTTC. Translation gives CASSRRQIQETQYF.

This chain links TRBV18 with TRBJ2-5; weak D call: TRBD2 (5 bases). Germline CDR1 and CDR2: KGHSH and LQKENI. This CDR3 has 13 amino acids. V gave up 2 bases and J gave up 9 bases, with 13 bases separating them. The CDR3 reads CASSPGLEGSQYF. DNA for the CDR3: TGTGCCAGCTCACCAGGGCTAGAGGGTTCCCAGTACTTC.

This chain uses TRBV2 with TRBJ1-6; D possibly corresponds to TRBD1 (5 bases). The length of the CDR3 is 15 residues. V shed 4 bases and J shed 0 bases, with 7 bases lying between them. The germline V gene has CDR1 SNHLY and CDR2 FYNNEI. CDR3 sequence (DNA): TGTGCCAGCAGTGTAGACAGCTCCTATAATTCACCCCTCCACTTT. Residues: CASSVDSSYNSPLHF.

The chain uses TRBV5-6 and TRBJ1-2; D is unclear. In germline, CDR1 is SGHDT, CDR2 YYEEEE. Trimming removed 4 bases at V and 5 bases at J, with 9 bases between. The CDR3 consists of 12 residues. The CDR3 coding sequence is TGTGCCAGCAGCGTTGACAAATATGGCTACACCTTC. Translated: CASSVDKYGYTF. The full variable domain, in which reference TRBV5-6 and TRBJ1-2 provide the parts outside the CDR3, is DAGVTQSPTHLIKTRGQQVTLRCSPKSGHDTVSWYQQALGQGPQFIFQYYEEEERQRGNFPDRFSGHQFPNYSSELNVNALLLGDSALYLCASSVDKYGYTFGSGTRLTVV.

Comment on this clone: This specimen includes other DNA sequences encoding the same CDR3. The J gene is TRBJ1-6, the V gene TRBV28; unclear D gene. CDR1 and CDR2 from the germline V gene are MDHEN and SYDVKM. V was cut by 5 bases and J by 5 bases, with 4 bases left in between. CDR3 length equals 12 residues. CDR3 loop: CASSLNNSPLHF. The CDR3 DNA follows: TGTGCCAGCAGTCTTAATAATTCACCCCTCCACTTT.

The chain is built from TRBV4-2 and TRBJ1-3, with 7 nucleotides matching TRBD1. CDR3 length: 16 amino acids. Unmatched junction bases numbered 9, after V lost 0 bases and J lost 7 bases. Germline values: CDR1 LGHNA, CDR2 YNFKEQ. CDR3 bases: TGTGCCAGCAGCCAAGATTGGACAGGATCGTTTAACACCATATATTTT. Its protein is CASSQDWTGSFNTIYF.

This clone was picked up one time. The CDR3 region has the DNA TGTGCCAGCAGTTTTCTTTCCGGGACACCAAGAAACACCATATATTTT. Protein: CASSFLSGTPRNTIYF. The chain carries TRBV6-5 and TRBJ1-3; tentatively, D is TRBD1 (6 bases). This CDR3 is 16 amino acids long. V gave up 4 bases and J gave up 5 bases, with 18 bases separating them. Germline assignment: CDR1 MNHEY and CDR2 SVGAGI.

This clone was observed a single time. The rearrangement uses TRBV6-5 and TRBJ1-2; D unresolved. CDR1 is MNHEY, CDR2 SVGAGI, per germline. The CDR3 contains 12 residues. V was clipped by 5 bases and J by 5 bases, with 9 bases between them. The CDR3 is CASSPGEYGYTF. In DNA, the CDR3 is TGTGCCAGCAGTCCCGGGGAGTATGGCTACACCTTC.

Here the CDR3 DNA reads TGTGCCAGCAGTTATTTCCGACTAGCGACTTACAATGAGCAGTTCTTC. This translates into CASSYFRLATYNEQFF. The rearrangement joins TRBV6-2 or TRBV6-3 to TRBJ2-1; TRBD2 aligns across 8 bases. Germline V CDR1 and CDR2: MNHEY, SVGEGT. The junction had 8 bases not matched to a gene; V was cut back by 3 bases and J by 4 bases. There are 16 residues in the CDR3.

The CDR3 DNA follows: TGCGCCAGCAGCCTGACGGACAGATACTCTGGAAACACCATATATTTT. Its translation: CASSLTDRYSGNTIYF. This sequence joins TRBV5-1 and TRBJ1-3; perhaps TRBD1 as D (6 bases). Germline V gene lookup returns CDR1 SGHRS and CDR2 YFSETQ. This CDR3 region has 16 residues. V lost 4 bases and J 0 bases, leaving 14 bases between the germline ends.

This clone has a handful of counts. The rearrangement uses TRBV19 and TRBJ2-3; TRBD2 is a possible D gene (6 bases). The CDR3 consists of 13 residues. V lost 8 bases and J lost 6, with 15 bases in between. The germline gives CDR1 LNHDA, CDR2 SQIVND (reference sequence). The CDR3 region has the DNA TGTGCCAGTCAGCGACTAGGATGGGATACGCAGTATTTT. Translating it yields CASQRLGWDTQYF.

The chain links TRBV5-8 to TRBJ1-1; no reliable D call. Between the trimmed V and J ends, which lost 1 base and 7 bases, there was a span of 11 bases. This CDR3 is built from 13 residues. Germline CDR1 SGHTS, CDR2 YDEGEE. This chain's CDR3 is CASSLRVRSEAFF. CDR3 coding DNA: TGTGCCAGCAGCTTGCGGGTCAGAAGTGAAGCTTTCTTT.

The V gene is TRBV15, the J gene TRBJ1-2; the match to TRBD1 covers 11 bases. Trimming removed 5 bases from V and 4 bases from J; junction bases left unmatched: 9. CDR3 length: 16 amino acids. CDR1 LNHNV and CDR2 YYDKDF come from the germline V gene (reference sequence). CDR3 DNA: TGTGCCACCAGCGGACGGACAGGGGGCGCTGGCTATGGCTACACCTTC. Translating it yields CATSGRTGGAGYGYTF. The variable domain in full, completed from reference TRBV15 and TRBJ1-2, reads DAMVIQNPRYQVTQFGKPVTLSCSQTLNHNVMYWYQQKSSQAPKLLFHYYDKDFNNEADTPDNFQSRRPNTSFCFLDIRSPGLGDTAMYLCATSGRTGGAGYGYTFGSGTRLTVV.